This entry is about one T cell receptor (beta chain). The sample comes from a study of blood T cell repertoires in COVID-19. Germline lookup yields CDR1 MNHEY and CDR2 SVGAGI. The CDR3 runs 14 residues. Deletions cut 2 bases from V and 5 bases from J, with 12 bases between. TCRdb's copy holds only in-frame clones and misses some; the assay was immunoSEQ multiplex PCR. The top ten hold around 13% of the sample, which has 180,000 or so clones, 65% to 85% seen once. Material: PBMCs or T cells enriched from blood (not recorded which). This receptor was taken from a woman aged 60-75 years who had recovered from COVID-19. The chain couples TRBV6-5 to TRBJ1-1; tentative D call: TRBD1 (6 bases). CDR3 sequence: CASSYRDRTTEAFF. CDR3 bases: TGTGCCAGCAGTTACAGAGACAGGACTACTGAAGCTTTCTTT.